These 20 T cell receptor beta chains came from one sample sequenced in a study of T cell changes during pregnancy in multiple sclerosis. Profiled with immunoSEQ multiplex PCR; TCRdb holds only in-frame clones, not every one. The data show around 70,000 clones, under 95% seen once. Source: peripheral blood, taken in the second trimester of pregnancy. Receptors were obtained from a female donor with multiple sclerosis, enrolled in a pregnancy study.

The chain uses TRBV6-6 and TRBJ2-7; weak D call: TRBD2 (5 bases). Deletions cut 7 bases from V and 2 bases from J, with 9 bases between. Germline V CDR1 and CDR2: MNHNY, SVGAGI (reference sequence). The CDR3 covers 12 residues. CDR3 sequence (DNA): TGTGCCAGCAAGCCCGGGACCTACGAGCAGTACTTC. This encodes CASKPGTYEQYF.

The chain recombines TRBV19 with TRBJ2-2, with TRBD1 identical over 7 bases. In germline, CDR1 is LNHDA, CDR2 SQIVND (reference sequence). This CDR3 has 14 residues. V shed 7 bases and J 0 bases; nucleotides not matched to a gene: 2. This chain's CDR3 is CASKGTANTGELFF. The CDR3 DNA is TGTGCCAGTAAGGGGACAGCGAACACCGGGGAGCTGTTTTTT.

V is TRBV11-2 and J is TRBJ2-3, with 7 bases that match TRBD2. V dropped 4 bases and J dropped 2; count of bases not matched to a gene: 12. Germline CDR1 reads SGHAT; CDR2 reads FQNNGV. The CDR3 length is 17 residues. This CDR3 is CASSSRVLAAFTDTQYF. CDR3 bases: TGTGCCAGCAGCTCGAGGGTGCTAGCGGCGTTCACAGATACGCAGTATTTT.

J is TRBJ1-2 and V is TRBV7-9; no clear D. Trimming took off 1 base at V and 3 bases at J, with 6 bases between the two ends. This CDR3 is 13 amino acids long. Germline V gene lookup returns CDR1 SEHNR and CDR2 FQNEAQ (reference sequence). The CDR3 bases are TGTGCCAGCAGCTTAGGCACAGACTATGGCTACACCTTC. Protein: CASSLGTDYGYTF.

V and J are TRBV27 and TRBJ2-1, with D possibly being TRBD2 (5 bases). The CDR3 runs to 17 residues. Germline CDR1 is MNHEY and CDR2 is SMNVEV (reference sequence). Trimming left V 4 bases short and J 1 base short, with 17 bases between. This CDR3 reads CASSSGRTPGSYNEQFF. The DNA of the CDR3 is TGTGCCAGCAGTTCGGGCCGAACGCCGGGGTCCTACAATGAGCAGTTCTTC.

The chain uses TRBV6-5 and TRBJ1-1; possibly TRBD1 for D (5 bases). CDR3 length: 14 amino acids. V was trimmed by 3 bases and J by 0 bases, leaving 8 bases between them. Germline V gene lookup returns CDR1 MNHEY and CDR2 SVGAGI. CDR3 nucleotide sequence: TGTGCCAGCAGTTATCGACAGATGAACACTGAAGCTTTCTTT. Protein product: CASSYRQMNTEAFF.

The J gene is TRBJ2-5, the V gene TRBV11-3, with TRBD1 matching over 7 bases. Per the germline V gene, CDR1 is SGHNT and CDR2 is YENEEA. CDR3 length: 13 amino acids. The junction had 3 bases not matched to a gene; V was cut back by 6 bases and J by 2 bases. For the CDR3, the DNA is TGTGCCAGCAGTCGGGACAGTCAAGAGACCCAGTACTTC. Encoded protein: CASSRDSQETQYF.

The chain recombines TRBV2 with TRBJ1-1; weak D call: TRBD1 (5 bases). Per germline, CDR1 SNHLY and CDR2 FYNNEI. Trimming removed 6 bases at V and 1 base at J, with 15 bases between. The CDR3 is 15 amino acids. The chain's CDR3 is CASSHLRDRNTEAFF. CDR3 bases: TGTGCCAGCAGCCACCTAAGAGACAGGAACACTGAAGCTTTCTTT.

V gene TRBV10-3 combines with J gene TRBJ1-2; D ambiguous. V shed 6 bases and J shed 2 bases, with 7 bases lying between them. The CDR3 loop spans 12 amino acids. Germline V gives CDR1 ENHRY, CDR2 SYGVKD. The CDR3 region is CAISAGNYGYTF. The CDR3 DNA reads as TGTGCCATCAGCGCGGGAAACTATGGCTACACCTTC.

A word on this clone: A junction end diverges from the germline sequence, so it may reflect a read error. V usage is TRBV6-5 and J usage is TRBJ2-1; the D gene could be TRBD1 or TRBD2 (5 bases each). Germline CDR1 MNHEY, CDR2 SVGAGI. The CDR3 is made up of 12 amino acids. The CDR3 region is CACRGVDNEQFF. CDR3 DNA: TGTGCCTGCAGAGGGGTCGACAATGAGCAGTTCTTC.

The chain is built from TRBV7-9 and TRBJ1-3; 8 bases agree with TRBD1. Germline values: CDR1 SEHNR, CDR2 FQNEAQ (reference sequence). This CDR3 is 16 amino acids long. V lost 5 bases to trimming and J lost 1 base; unmatched junction nucleotides: 7. This CDR3 reads CASSLEDRASGNTIYF. The CDR3 DNA is TGTGCCAGCAGCCTCGAGGACAGGGCGTCTGGAAACACCATATATTTT.

This chain links TRBV7-2 with TRBJ1-4; D remains ambiguous. There are 14 residues in the CDR3. Germline CDR1 reads SGHTA; CDR2 reads FQGNSA. The V and J ends lost 5 bases and 3 bases respectively, with 10 bases between them. CDR3 sequence reads: CASSLEAANEKLFF. In nucleotides, the CDR3 is TGTGCCAGCAGCCTAGAGGCGGCTAATGAAAAACTGTTTTTT.

CDR3 sequence reads: CAIQQGRTEAFF. The CDR3 nucleotides are TGTGCCATCCAACAGGGTAGAACTGAAGCTTTCTTT. The rearrangement uses TRBV10-3 and TRBJ1-1; D is perhaps TRBD1 (6 bases). The germline V gene has CDR1 ENHRY and CDR2 SYGVKD. The CDR3 spans 12 residues. Trimming pared 8 bases from V and 5 bases from J, leaving 12 bases between.

This chain connects TRBV19 to TRBJ2-1; 13 nucleotides line up with TRBD2. The V segment lost 4 bases and the J segment 3 bases; nucleotides outside the gene matches: 6. CDR3 length equals 17 residues. Germline V gene sequence: CDR1 LNHDA, CDR2 SQIVND (reference sequence). The CDR3 here is CASSKGLAGAFYNEQFF. The CDR3 DNA reads TGTGCCAGTAGTAAAGGACTAGCGGGGGCCTTCTACAATGAGCAGTTCTTC.

This chain joins TRBV6-5 and TRBJ2-5; TRBD2 matches at 7 bases. Germline assignment: CDR1 MNHEY and CDR2 SVGAGI. The CDR3 is made up of 15 amino acids. Losses at the gene ends were 5 bases for V and 5 bases for J; bases not matched to a gene: 11. The chain's CDR3 is CASSTRRGSGETQYF. CDR3 in DNA: TGTGCCAGCAGTACAAGGCGGGGGTCGGGGGAGACCCAGTACTTC.

This chain links TRBV21-1 with TRBJ2-2; the table gives TRBD2 as D, unverified against the DNA. TRBV21-1 represents a pseudogene. This CDR3 has 10 amino acids. The CDR3 protein is CATLRGELFF. The CDR3, as DNA: TGTGCCACCCTTCGCGGGGAGCTGTTTTTT.

This chain uses TRBV30 with TRBJ2-1; D perhaps matches TRBD1 (6 bases). V gave up 3 bases and J gave up 0 bases, with 9 bases separating them. Germline assignment: CDR1 GTSNPN and CDR2 SVGIG (reference sequence). This CDR3 region has 14 residues. This CDR3 is CAWRLGGSYNEQFF. CDR3 DNA: TGTGCCTGGAGATTAGGGGGCTCCTACAATGAGCAGTTCTTC.

The V gene is TRBV5-1, the J gene TRBJ2-5; 11 nucleotides line up with TRBD2. The CDR3 consists of 16 residues. J lost 2 bases, V lost 5 bases, and 8 bases had no gene match. Germline assignment: CDR1 SGHRS and CDR2 YFSETQ. This chain's CDR3 is CASRTRASGGQETQYF. The CDR3 DNA is TGCGCCAGCAGAACCCGGGCTAGCGGGGGGCAAGAGACCCAGTACTTC.

The V call is TRBV29-1, the J call TRBJ1-1, with D maybe TRBD1 (5 bases). The CDR3 spans 13 residues. In germline, CDR1 is SQVTM, CDR2 ANQGSEA. The germline V and J ends were trimmed by 6 bases and 5 bases, with 16 bases remaining between them. The DNA of the CDR3 is TGCAGCGTCCATCTATCAGGGCGGACTGAAGCTTTCTTT. Protein sequence: CSVHLSGRTEAFF.

This sequence joins TRBV7-2 and TRBJ2-2; the match to TRBD2 covers 11 bases. Germline lookup yields CDR1 SGHTA and CDR2 FQGNSA. The V gene end was trimmed by 4 bases and the J gene end by 5 bases; junction bases not matched to a gene: 6. The CDR3 has 16 residues. Here the CDR3 DNA reads TGTGCCAGCAGCTCATGGACTAGCGGGTCAACCGGGGAGCTGTTTTTT. It is translated as CASSSWTSGSTGELFF.